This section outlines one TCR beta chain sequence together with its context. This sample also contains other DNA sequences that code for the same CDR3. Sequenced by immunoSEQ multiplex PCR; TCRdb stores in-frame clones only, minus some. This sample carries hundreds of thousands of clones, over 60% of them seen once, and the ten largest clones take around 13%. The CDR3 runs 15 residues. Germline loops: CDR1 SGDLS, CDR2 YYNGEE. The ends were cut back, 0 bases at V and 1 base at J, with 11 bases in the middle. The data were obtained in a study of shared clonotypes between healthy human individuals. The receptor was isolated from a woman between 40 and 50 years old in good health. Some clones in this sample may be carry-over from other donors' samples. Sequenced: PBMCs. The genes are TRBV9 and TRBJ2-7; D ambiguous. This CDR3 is CASSVGADPSYEQYF. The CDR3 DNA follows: TGTGCCAGCAGCGTAGGGGCAGATCCTTCCTACGAGCAGTACTTC. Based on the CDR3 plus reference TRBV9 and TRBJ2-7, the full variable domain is DSGVTQTPKHLITATGQRVTLRCSPRSGDLSVYWYQQSLDQGLQFLIQYYNGEERAKGNILERFSAQQFPDLHSELNLSSLELGDSALYFCASSVGADPSYEQYFGPGTRLTVT.